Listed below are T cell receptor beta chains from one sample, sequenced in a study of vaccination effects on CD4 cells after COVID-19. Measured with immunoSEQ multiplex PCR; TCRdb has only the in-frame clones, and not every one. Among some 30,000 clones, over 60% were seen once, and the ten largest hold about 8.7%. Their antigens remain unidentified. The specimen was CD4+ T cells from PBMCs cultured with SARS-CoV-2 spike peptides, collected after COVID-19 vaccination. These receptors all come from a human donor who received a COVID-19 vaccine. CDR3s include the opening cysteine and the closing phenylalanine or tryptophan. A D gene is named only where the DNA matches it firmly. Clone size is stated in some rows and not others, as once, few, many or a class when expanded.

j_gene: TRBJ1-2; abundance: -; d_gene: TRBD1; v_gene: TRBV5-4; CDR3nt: TGTGCCAGCAGCCCGAGGACAGGGGAAGATGGCTACACCTTC; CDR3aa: CASSPRTGEDGYTF
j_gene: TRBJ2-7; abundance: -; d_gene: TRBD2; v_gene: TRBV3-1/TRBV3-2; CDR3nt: TGTGCCAGCAGTCTAGGACTAGCAATTGGGATCGTGTACTTC; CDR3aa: CASSLGLAIGIVYF
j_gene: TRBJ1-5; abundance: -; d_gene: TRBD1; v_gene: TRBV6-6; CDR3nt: TGTGCCAGCAGGGACCCGGGACAGTCAAATCAGCCCCAGCATTTT; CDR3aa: CASRDPGQSNQPQHF
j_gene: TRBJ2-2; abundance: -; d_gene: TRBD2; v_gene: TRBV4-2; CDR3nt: TGTGCCAGCAGGGGAGCGGGGCGGACCGGGGAGCTGTTTTTT; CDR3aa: CASRGAGRTGELFF
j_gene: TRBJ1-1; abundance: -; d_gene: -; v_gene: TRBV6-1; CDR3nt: TGTGCCAGCAGTGATTATCAGGGGCGGACTGAAGCTTTCTTT; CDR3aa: CASSDYQGRTEAFF
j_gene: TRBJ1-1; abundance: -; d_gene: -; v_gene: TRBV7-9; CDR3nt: TGTGCCAGCAGCTTAGAGAGGGGGGGGACCACTGAAGCTTTCTTT; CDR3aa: CASSLERGGTTEAFF
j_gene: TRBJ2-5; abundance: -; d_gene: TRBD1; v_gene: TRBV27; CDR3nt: TGTGCCAGCAGAGGGACAGAAGAGACCCAGTACTTC; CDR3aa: CASRGTEETQYF
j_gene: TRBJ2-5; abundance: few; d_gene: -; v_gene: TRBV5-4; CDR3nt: TGTGCCAGCAGCTTGTACGGTAGCAGGGGAAAAGAGACCCAGTACTTC; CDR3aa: CASSLYGSRGKETQYF
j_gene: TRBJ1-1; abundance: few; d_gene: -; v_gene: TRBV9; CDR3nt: TGTGCCAGCAGCGTAGGACCCACAGGCACTGAAGCTTTCTTT; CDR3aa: CASSVGPTGTEAFF
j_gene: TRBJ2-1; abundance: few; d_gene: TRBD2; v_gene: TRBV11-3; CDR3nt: TGTGCCAGCAGCTTAGACCAGGGAGGTAGCGGGAGTCCTAATGAGCAGTTCTTC; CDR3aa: CASSLDQGGSGSPNEQFF
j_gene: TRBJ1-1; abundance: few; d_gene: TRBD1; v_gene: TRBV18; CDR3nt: TGTGCCAGCTCCCTTGGACAGGGGGTTCGGGGGAGCGCTGAAGCTTTCTTT; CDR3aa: CASSLGQGVRGSAEAFF
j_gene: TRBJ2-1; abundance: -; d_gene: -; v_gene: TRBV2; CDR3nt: TGTGCCAGCAGTGGGGCCGGGGGCGGCAATGAGCAGTTCTTC; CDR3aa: CASSGAGGGNEQFF
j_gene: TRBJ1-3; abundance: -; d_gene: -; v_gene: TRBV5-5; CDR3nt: TGTGCCAGCAGCTTGGCCGACAGGTTATTTGGAAACACCATATATTTT; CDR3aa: CASSLADRLFGNTIYF
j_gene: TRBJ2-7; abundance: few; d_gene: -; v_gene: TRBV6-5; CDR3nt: TGTGCCAGCAGTTACTACGACATCTCCTACGAGCAGTACTTC; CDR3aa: CASSYYDISYEQYF
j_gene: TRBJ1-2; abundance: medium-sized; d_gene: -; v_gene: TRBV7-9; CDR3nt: TGTGCCAGCAGCTTTTCAGTCGGGGAGCACTACACCTTC; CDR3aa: CASSFSVGEHYTF
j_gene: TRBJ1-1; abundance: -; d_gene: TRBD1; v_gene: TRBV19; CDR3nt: TGTGCCAGTATCCGACAGGGGCCGAGATTGAACACTGAAGCTTTCTTT; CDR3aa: CASIRQGPRLNTEAFF
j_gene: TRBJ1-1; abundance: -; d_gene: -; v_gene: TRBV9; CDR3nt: TGTGCCAGCAGCGTACGGGATACGGTCACTGAAGCTTTCTTT; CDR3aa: CASSVRDTVTEAFF
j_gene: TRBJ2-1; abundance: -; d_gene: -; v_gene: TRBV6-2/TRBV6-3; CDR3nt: TGTGCCAGCAGTTATGGGGGAAGCTCCTACAATGAGCAGTTCTTC; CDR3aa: CASSYGGSSYNEQFF
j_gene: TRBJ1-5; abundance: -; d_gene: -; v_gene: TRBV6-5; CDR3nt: TGTGCCAGCAGCGCGGACGGAAGCAATCAGCCCCAGCATTTT; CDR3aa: CASSADGSNQPQHF
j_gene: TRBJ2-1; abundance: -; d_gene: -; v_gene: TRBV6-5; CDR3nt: TGTGCCAGCAGTTTTGGTGGGGGTCGAAGGCATGGTGAGCAGTTCTTC; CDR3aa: CASSFGGGRRHGEQFF